The 21 T cell receptor beta chains in this list originate from one sample, sequenced in a study of shared clonotypes between healthy human individuals. The assay was immunoSEQ multiplex PCR, and TCRdb's table has in-frame clones only and misses some. The sample lists 660,000 or so clones; about 96% were seen once. Naive CD8 populations comprised CD45RO-negative cells positively selected for CCR7, excluding terminally differentiated effector memory CD45RA+ cells. Sequenced: naive CD8+ T cells sorted from blood. The receptors were sampled from a woman in her 30s in good health.

This chain uses TRBV27 with TRBJ1-2; TRBD1 is a possible D gene (5 bases). Germline V gives CDR1 MNHEY, CDR2 SMNVEV (reference sequence). CDR3 length: 14 amino acids. The V end lost 6 bases, the J end lost 4 bases, and 15 bases lay between the germline ends. DNA for the CDR3: TGTGCCAGCAGCCTTGATAGGGGAACCTATGGCTACACCTTC. It yields the protein CASSLDRGTYGYTF.

V is TRBV4-1 and J is TRBJ1-1, with D hard to call. This CDR3 is 14 amino acids long. Trimming removed 2 bases at V and 7 bases at J, with 14 bases between. Per the germline V gene, CDR1 is MGHRA and CDR2 is YSYEKL. CDR3 sequence: CASSQKRERVEAFF. The CDR3 DNA reads TGCGCCAGCAGCCAAAAACGAGAACGAGTTGAAGCTTTCTTT.

The chain combines TRBV4-2 with TRBJ2-7; 7 bases fit TRBD2. The CDR3 is 14 residues long. Trimming cost V 0 bases and J 3 bases; bases outside gene matches: 2. CDR1 and CDR2 (germline): LGHNA, YNFKEQ. In DNA form, the CDR3 reads TGTGCCAGCAGCCAAGAGTCTAGCGGCTACGAGCAGTACTTC. It yields the protein CASSQESSGYEQYF.

The chain is built from TRBV7-9 and TRBJ1-1; D remains unclear. Germline CDR1 reads SEHNR; CDR2 reads FQNEAQ (reference sequence). The CDR3 loop spans 13 amino acids. With 10 bases removed from V and 1 base from J, the gap between germline ends came to 13 bases. DNA of the CDR3: TGTGCCACTTCAACGGTGGGGAACACTGAAGCTTTCTTT. It is translated as CATSTVGNTEAFF.

V is TRBV9 and J is TRBJ2-1; D remains ambiguous. Per germline, CDR1 SGDLS and CDR2 YYNGEE. Trimming took off 2 bases at V and 5 bases at J, with 8 bases between the two ends. This CDR3 contains 13 residues. This CDR3 is CASSVYPDNEQFF. The CDR3 DNA reads TGTGCCAGCAGCGTTTACCCGGACAATGAGCAGTTCTTC.

This chain connects TRBV6-4 to TRBJ2-2, with D possibly TRBD1 on 7 matching bases. The CDR3 is made up of 16 amino acids. Germline loops: CDR1 MRHNA, CDR2 SNTAGT. The ends were cut back, 2 bases at V and 5 bases at J, with 15 bases in the middle. The DNA of the CDR3 is TGTGCCAGCAGTGACGCCGCAGGGGGGAGTACCGGGGAGCTGTTTTTT. Protein sequence: CASSDAAGGSTGELFF.

Remarks on this clone: Other DNA sequences within the sample encode an identical CDR3. This sequence joins TRBV27 and TRBJ2-7, with D perhaps being TRBD1 or TRBD2 (5 bases each). V was trimmed by 6 bases and J by 2 bases, leaving 11 bases between them. CDR1 and CDR2 from the germline V gene are MNHEY and SMNVEV (reference sequence). This CDR3 comprises 13 residues. CDR3 in DNA: TGTGCCAGCAGCCTCGGGACGACCTACGAGCAGTACTTC. Protein: CASSLGTTYEQYF.

The gene calls are TRBV5-5 and TRBJ2-3, with 10 bases that match TRBD2. The CDR3 length is 15 residues. With V trimmed by 4 bases and J by 1 base, 3 bases remained unmatched. Germline loops: CDR1 SGHKS, CDR2 YYEKEE (reference sequence). The CDR3 coding sequence is TGTGCCAGCAGCCCCGGGACTAGCGGCACAGATACGCAGTATTTT. It is translated as CASSPGTSGTDTQYF. Looking up the rest from reference TRBV5-5 and TRBJ2-3 gives the full variable domain: DAGVTQSPTHLIKTRGQQVTLRCSPISGHKSVSWYQQVLGQGPQFIFQYYEKEERGRGNFPDRFSARQFPNYSSELNVNALLLGDSALYLCASSPGTSGTDTQYFGPGTRLTVL.

In this sample, this clone turned up once. The V gene is TRBV27, the J gene TRBJ2-6; 10 nucleotides agree with TRBD1. Germline CDR1 reads MNHEY; CDR2 reads SMNVEV (reference sequence). The ends lost 6 bases at V and 2 bases at J; junction bases unmatched: 4. The CDR3 sequence is 16 residues long. CDR3: CASRGQGRAGANVLTF. DNA for the CDR3: TGTGCCAGCAGGGGACAGGGGAGGGCTGGGGCCAACGTCCTGACTTTC.

The genes are TRBV5-4 and TRBJ2-2; D not resolved. V dropped 2 bases and J dropped 1 base, with 6 bases sitting between them. The CDR3 has 14 amino acids. Per germline, CDR1 SGHNT and CDR2 YYREEE (reference sequence). The CDR3 bases are TGTGCCAGCAGCTTCGCGGAGAACACCGGGGAGCTGTTTTTT. It encodes CASSFAENTGELFF.

The chain recombines TRBV4-1 with TRBJ2-3; possibly TRBD2 for D (6 bases). Germline V gives CDR1 MGHRA, CDR2 YSYEKL. V lost 4 bases and J 3 bases, leaving 14 bases between the germline ends. There are 15 residues in the CDR3. DNA of the CDR3: TGCGCCAGCAGCCCCCTAGCGATAGCAACAGATACGCAGTATTTT. Translated: CASSPLAIATDTQYF.

V is TRBV28 and J is TRBJ1-4; D unclear. CDR1 is MDHEN, CDR2 SYDVKM, per germline. This CDR3 has 16 amino acids. V was cut by 3 bases and J by 0 bases, with 11 bases left in between. This CDR3 is CASSLGGVTTNEKLFF. CDR3 DNA: TGTGCCAGCAGTTTGGGAGGAGTAACAACTAATGAAAAACTGTTTTTT.

The CDR3 sequence is CASSDGGLSSYEQYF. CDR3 bases: TGCGCCAGCAGTGATGGGGGCCTCAGCTCCTACGAGCAGTACTTC. The chain uses TRBV10-2 and TRBJ2-7; TRBD1 is a possible D gene (6 bases). This CDR3 comprises 15 residues. The V end lost 3 bases, the J end lost 0 bases, and 12 bases lay between the germline ends. Germline assignment: CDR1 WSHSY and CDR2 SAAADI.

The chain links TRBV6-5 to TRBJ2-7; no clear D. V was shortened by 0 bases and J by 0 bases, with 12 bases between the two germline ends. Germline V gene sequence: CDR1 MNHEY, CDR2 SVGAGI. The length of the CDR3 is 16 residues. CDR3 amino acids: CASSYSIAPSSYEQYF. The CDR3 nucleotides read TGTGCCAGCAGTTACTCGATCGCGCCGAGCTCCTACGAGCAGTACTTC.

The chain combines TRBV19 with TRBJ1-1; D unclear. V was cut by 7 bases and J by 0 bases, with 12 bases left in between. The CDR3 sequence is 14 residues long. CDR1 and CDR2 (germline): LNHDA, SQIVND (reference sequence). For the CDR3, the DNA is TGTGCCAGTAATAGTCTCCAGATGAACACTGAAGCTTTCTTT. Translation: CASNSLQMNTEAFF.

The chain uses TRBV15 and TRBJ1-4, with D possibly TRBD1 on 6 matching bases. The CDR3 extends over 17 amino acids. V dropped 5 bases and J dropped 3 bases, with 19 bases sitting between them. The germline gives CDR1 LNHNV, CDR2 YYDKDF (reference sequence). The CDR3 spells CATSYRGPKGANEKLFF. The CDR3 nucleotides are TGTGCCACCAGCTACCGGGGGCCCAAGGGGGCTAATGAAAAACTGTTTTTT.

This rearrangement joins TRBV19 to TRBJ2-2; D may be TRBD1 or TRBD2 (6 bases each). Trimming stripped 8 bases from V and 5 bases from J, with 21 bases between. This CDR3 comprises 16 residues. Germline V CDR1 and CDR2: LNHDA, SQIVND (reference sequence). The CDR3 DNA reads TGTGCCAGTGGAAAAAGTCCGGGGGCGCTTACCGGGGAGCTGTTTTTT. This sequence encodes CASGKSPGALTGELFF.

The rearrangement links TRBV2 to TRBJ2-1; 10 nucleotides align to TRBD2. The CDR3 runs to 14 residues. V lost 6 bases and J lost 4; bases outside the gene matches: 3. Germline-derived CDR1 and CDR2 are SNHLY and FYNNEI. The CDR3 protein is CASRQAGGYNEQFF. The CDR3 DNA reads TGTGCCAGCAGGCAAGCGGGGGGGTACAATGAGCAGTTCTTC.

A single count supports this clone. The genes are TRBV19 and TRBJ2-1; D is ambiguous. Germline CDR1 is LNHDA and CDR2 is SQIVND (reference sequence). The CDR3 is made up of 17 amino acids. The V end was cut by 3 bases, the J end by 6 bases, with 21 bases between. CDR3 nucleotide sequence: TGTGCCAGTAGTATCCGATCGGTGTTGGAAATCGGCAATGAGCAGTTCTTC. Residues: CASSIRSVLEIGNEQFF.

V gene TRBV23-1 combines with J gene TRBJ2-7; D not certain. TRBV23-1 is reported as an ORF; its role is uncertain. The CDR3 contains 8 residues. Trimming left V 3 bases short and J 10 bases short, with 1 base between. DNA for the CDR3: TGCGCCAGCAGTCACCAGTACTTC. It is translated as CASSHQYF.

The chain recombines TRBV29-1 with TRBJ2-5, with D tentatively TRBD2 (7 bases). The DNA end is more similar to TRBJ2-7, so the J call may be wrong. The CDR3 totals 13 residues. Germline values: CDR1 SQVTM, CDR2 ANQGSEA. The chain's CDR3 is CSVEGGALYEQYF. As DNA, the CDR3 is TGCAGCGTTGAGGGGGGGGCTCTCTACGAGCAGTACTTC.